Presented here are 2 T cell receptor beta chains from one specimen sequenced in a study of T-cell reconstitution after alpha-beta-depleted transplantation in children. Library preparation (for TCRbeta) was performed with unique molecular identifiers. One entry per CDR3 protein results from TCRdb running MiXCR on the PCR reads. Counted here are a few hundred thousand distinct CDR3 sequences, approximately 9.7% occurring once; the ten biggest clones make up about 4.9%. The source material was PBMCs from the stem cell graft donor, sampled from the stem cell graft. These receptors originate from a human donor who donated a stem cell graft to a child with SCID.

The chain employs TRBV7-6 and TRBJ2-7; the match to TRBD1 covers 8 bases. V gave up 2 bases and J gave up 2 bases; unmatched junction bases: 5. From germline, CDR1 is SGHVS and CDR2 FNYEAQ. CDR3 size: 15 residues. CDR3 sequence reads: CASSLSGRGPYEQYF. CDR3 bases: TGTGCCAGCAGCTTATCGGGCAGGGGGCCCTACGAGCAGTACTTC.

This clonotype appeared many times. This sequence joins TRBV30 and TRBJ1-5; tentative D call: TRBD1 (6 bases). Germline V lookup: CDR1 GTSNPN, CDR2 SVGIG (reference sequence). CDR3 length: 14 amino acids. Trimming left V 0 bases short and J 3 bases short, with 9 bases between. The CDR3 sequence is CAWSVGQLNQPQHF. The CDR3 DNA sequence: TGTGCCTGGAGTGTTGGACAGCTCAATCAGCCCCAGCATTTT.